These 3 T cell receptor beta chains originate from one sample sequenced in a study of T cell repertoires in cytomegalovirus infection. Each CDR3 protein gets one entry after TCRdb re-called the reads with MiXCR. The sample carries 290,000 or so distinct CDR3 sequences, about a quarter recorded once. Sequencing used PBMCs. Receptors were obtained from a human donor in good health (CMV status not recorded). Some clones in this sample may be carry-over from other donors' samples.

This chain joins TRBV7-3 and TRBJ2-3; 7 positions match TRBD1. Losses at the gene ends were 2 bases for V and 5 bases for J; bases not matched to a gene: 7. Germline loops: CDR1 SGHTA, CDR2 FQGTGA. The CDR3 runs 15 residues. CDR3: CASSLGLTGVDTQYF. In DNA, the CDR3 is TGTGCCAGCAGCTTAGGCCTTACAGGGGTAGATACGCAGTATTTT.

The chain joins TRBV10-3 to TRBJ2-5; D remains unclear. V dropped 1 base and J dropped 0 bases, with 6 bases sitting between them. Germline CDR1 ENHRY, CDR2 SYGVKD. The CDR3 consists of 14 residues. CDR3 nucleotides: TGTGCCATCAGTGAGTGGTCTAACCAAGAGACCCAGTACTTC. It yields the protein CAISEWSNQETQYF.

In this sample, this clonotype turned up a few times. The CDR3 DNA reads TGTGCCAGCAGTTTTTATCAACGGGAGGGCCCGAGGGGGGAGCTGTTTTTT. Protein: CASSFYQREGPRGELFF. V and J are TRBV28 and TRBJ2-2; 8 nucleotides line up with TRBD2. After removal of 3 bases from V and 8 bases from J, the junction contained 14 bases not matched to a gene. There are 17 residues in the CDR3. Per the germline V gene, CDR1 is MDHEN and CDR2 is SYDVKM. Together with reference TRBV28 and TRBJ2-2, the CDR3 gives the full variable domain: DVKVTQSSRYLVKRTGEKVFLECVQDMDHENMFWYRQDPGLGLRLIYFSYDVKMKEKGDIPEGYSVSREKKERFSLILESASTNQTSMYLCASSFYQREGPRGELFFGEGSRLTVL.